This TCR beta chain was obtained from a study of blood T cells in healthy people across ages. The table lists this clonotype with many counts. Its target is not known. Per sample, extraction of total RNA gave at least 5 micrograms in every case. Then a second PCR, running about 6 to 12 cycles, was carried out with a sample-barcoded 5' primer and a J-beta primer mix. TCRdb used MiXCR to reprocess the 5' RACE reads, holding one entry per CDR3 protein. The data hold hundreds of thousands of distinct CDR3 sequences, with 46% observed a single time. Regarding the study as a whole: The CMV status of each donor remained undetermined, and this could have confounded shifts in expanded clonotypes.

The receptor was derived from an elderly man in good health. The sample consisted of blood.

CDR3: CASSLSQAGKLFF. Written as DNA, the CDR3 is TGTGCCAGCAGTTTAAGCCAGGCTGGGAAACTGTTTTTT. The rearrangement uses TRBV12-3 or TRBV12-4 and TRBJ1-4; D gene unclear. The CDR3 is made up of 13 amino acids. Trimming removed 2 bases at V and 11 bases at J, with 12 bases between.